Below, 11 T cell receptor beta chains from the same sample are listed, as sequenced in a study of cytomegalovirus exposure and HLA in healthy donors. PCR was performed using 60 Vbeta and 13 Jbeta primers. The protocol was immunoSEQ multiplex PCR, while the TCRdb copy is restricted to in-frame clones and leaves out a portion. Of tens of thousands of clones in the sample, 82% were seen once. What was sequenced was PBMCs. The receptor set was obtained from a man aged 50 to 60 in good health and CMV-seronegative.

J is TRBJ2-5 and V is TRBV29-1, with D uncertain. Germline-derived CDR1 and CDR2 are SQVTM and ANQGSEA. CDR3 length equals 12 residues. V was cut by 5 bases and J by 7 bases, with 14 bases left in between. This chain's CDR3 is CSVLSNTGTQYF. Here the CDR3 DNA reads TGCAGCGTTCTCTCGAACACGGGGACCCAGTACTTC.

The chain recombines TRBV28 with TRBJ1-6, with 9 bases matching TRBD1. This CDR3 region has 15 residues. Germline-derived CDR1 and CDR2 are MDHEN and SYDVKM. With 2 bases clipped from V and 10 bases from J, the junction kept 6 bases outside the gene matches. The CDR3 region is CASSLGGQGSSPLHF. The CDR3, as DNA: TGTGCCAGCAGTTTAGGGGGACAGGGTAGCTCACCCCTCCACTTT. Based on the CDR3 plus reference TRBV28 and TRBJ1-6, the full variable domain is DVKVTQSSRYLVKRTGEKVFLECVQDMDHENMFWYRQDPGLGLRLIYFSYDVKMKEKGDIPEGYSVSREKKERFSLILESASTNQTSMYLCASSLGGQGSSPLHFGNGTRLTVT.

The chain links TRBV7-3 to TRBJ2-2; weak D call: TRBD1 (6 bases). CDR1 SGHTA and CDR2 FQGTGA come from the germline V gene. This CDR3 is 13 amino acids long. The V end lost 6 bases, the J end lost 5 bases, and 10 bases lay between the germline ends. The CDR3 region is CASSPGQTGELFF. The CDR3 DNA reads TGTGCCAGCAGTCCCGGACAGACCGGGGAGCTGTTTTTT. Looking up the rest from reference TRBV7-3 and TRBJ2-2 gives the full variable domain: GAGVSQTPSNKVTEKGKYVELRCDPISGHTALYWYRQSLGQGPEFLIYFQGTGAADDSGLPNDRFFAVRPEGSVSTLKIQRTERGDSAVYLCASSPGQTGELFFGEGSRLTVL.

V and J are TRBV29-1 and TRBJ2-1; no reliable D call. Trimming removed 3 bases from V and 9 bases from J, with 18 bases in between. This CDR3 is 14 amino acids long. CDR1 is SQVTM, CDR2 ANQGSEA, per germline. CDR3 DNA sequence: TGCAGCGTTGAGTCCCCTCCAGTCACAACTGAGCAGTTCTTC. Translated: CSVESPPVTTEQFF.

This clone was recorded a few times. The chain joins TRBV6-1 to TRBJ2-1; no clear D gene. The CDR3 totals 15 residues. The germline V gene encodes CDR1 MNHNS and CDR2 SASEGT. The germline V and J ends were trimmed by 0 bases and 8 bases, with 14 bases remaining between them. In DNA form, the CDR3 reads TGTGCCAGCAGTGAAGCTCTAGTTAGGTACGATGAGCAGTTCTTC. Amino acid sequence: CASSEALVRYDEQFF.

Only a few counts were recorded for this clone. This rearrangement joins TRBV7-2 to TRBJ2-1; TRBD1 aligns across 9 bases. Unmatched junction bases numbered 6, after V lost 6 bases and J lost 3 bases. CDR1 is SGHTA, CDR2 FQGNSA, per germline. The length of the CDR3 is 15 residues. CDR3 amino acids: CASRYRDRVYNEQFF. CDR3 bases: TGTGCCAGCAGGTACCGGGACAGGGTCTACAATGAGCAGTTCTTC.

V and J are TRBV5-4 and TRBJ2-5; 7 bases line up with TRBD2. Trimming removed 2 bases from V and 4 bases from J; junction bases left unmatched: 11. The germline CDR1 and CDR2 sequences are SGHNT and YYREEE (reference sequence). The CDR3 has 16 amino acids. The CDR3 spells CASSFRLSGVGETQYF. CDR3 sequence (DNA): TGTGCCAGCAGCTTCCGGCTGAGCGGGGTGGGAGAGACCCAGTACTTC.

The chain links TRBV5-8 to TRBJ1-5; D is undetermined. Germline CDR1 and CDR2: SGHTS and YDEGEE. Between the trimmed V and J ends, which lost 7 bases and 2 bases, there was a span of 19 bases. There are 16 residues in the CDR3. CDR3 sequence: CASPEVAGIGNQPQHF. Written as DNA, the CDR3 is TGTGCCAGCCCCGAGGTTGCGGGGATAGGCAATCAGCCCCAGCATTTT.

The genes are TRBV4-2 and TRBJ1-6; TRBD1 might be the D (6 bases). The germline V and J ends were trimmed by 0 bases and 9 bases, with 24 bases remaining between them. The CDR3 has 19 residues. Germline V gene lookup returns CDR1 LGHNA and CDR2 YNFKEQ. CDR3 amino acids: CASSQDGPRTGSSASPLHF. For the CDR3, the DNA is TGTGCCAGCAGCCAAGATGGGCCCCGAACAGGGTCAAGCGCTTCACCCCTCCACTTT.

The CDR3 reads CASRRASNNEQFF. The CDR3 nucleotides read TGTGCCAGCAGGAGAGCGAGCAACAATGAGCAGTTCTTC. J is TRBJ2-1 and V is TRBV25-1; D gene unclear. The CDR3 extends over 13 amino acids. Germline CDR1 is MGHDK and CDR2 is SYGVNS. V was shortened by 6 bases and J by 5 bases, with 11 bases between the two germline ends.

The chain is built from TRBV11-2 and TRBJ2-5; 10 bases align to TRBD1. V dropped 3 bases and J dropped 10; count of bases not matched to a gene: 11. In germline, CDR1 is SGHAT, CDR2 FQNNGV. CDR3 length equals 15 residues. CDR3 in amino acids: CASSFRDRGKRFQYF. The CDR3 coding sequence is TGTGCCAGCAGCTTCCGGGACAGGGGAAAGAGATTCCAGTACTTC.